This TCR beta chain was found in a study of cytomegalovirus exposure and HLA in healthy donors. Germline V gene data show CDR1 as LNHDA and CDR2 as SQIVND (reference sequence). The CDR3 totals 15 residues. Trimming took 2 bases from V and 5 from J, leaving 15 bases between them. Notes on the study in general: When a later analysis was performed, an Asian-associated ancestry cluster reportedly had fewer N-insertions than the roughly 670-donor mean. About 87% or about 30% of the time was how often most TCR beta V segments were productive, according to an earlier analysis. Highest at DRB1 and lowest at HLA-C, TCR association rates differed among HLA loci in a later analysis. It was reportedly the case that the classifier diagnosed cytomegalovirus status with high specificity and sensitivity.

Notes on this clone: Its antigen is undetermined.

The study ran its PCR with 60 Vbeta and 13 Jbeta primers. Profiled with immunoSEQ multiplex PCR; TCRdb holds only in-frame clones, not every one. Among roughly 100,000 clones listed, under 90% were seen once. V is TRBV19 and J is TRBJ2-5; possibly TRBD1 for D (7 bases). The source is a man in his fifties in good health and CMV-seronegative. Sequencing used PBMCs. The CDR3 here is CASSIRQGGIETQYF. CDR3 nucleotide sequence: TGTGCCAGTAGTATACGACAGGGAGGCATCGAGACCCAGTACTTC.